These T cell receptor beta chains were read from a single sample in a study of T cells expressing NK-cell markers. TCRdb re-called the 5' RACE reads; one entry per CDR3 protein, DNA not given. The specimen's table records 150,000 to 180,000 distinct CDR3 sequences. The sequenced sample was blood T cells: a sorted CD56 or NKG2C T cell subset, CD4+ or CD8+ T cells, or bulk PBMC T cells (not recorded which). These receptors all come from a woman aged 45-65 years in good health. Both conserved end residues are part of each CDR3.

TRBV7-8	TRBJ2-2	CASSLDVGANTGELFF
TRBV25-1	TRBJ1-2	CASRLLARIWYGYTF
TRBV7-8	TRBJ1-5	CASSRRDRVQPQHF
TRBV6-2/TRBV6-3	TRBJ2-1	CASSYGGSFEQFF
TRBV27	TRBJ2-1	CASSNQGTRSKFF
TRBV5-1	TRBJ2-1	CASSLSGLEQFF
TRBV12-3/TRBV12-4	TRBJ2-1	CASSLDRGQFF
TRBV3-1	TRBJ2-5	CASSQVGGQDQETQYF
TRBV4-1	TRBJ1-3	CASSQILETGNTIYF
TRBV10-2	TRBJ2-1	CATGAYNEQFF
TRBV12-3/TRBV12-4	TRBJ2-5	CASSPGPGRETQYF
TRBV20-1	TRBJ2-1	CSARDPSPPSSYNEQFF
TRBV5-1	TRBJ2-3	CASSLGTSVTDTQYF
TRBV12-3/TRBV12-4	TRBJ1-4	CASRGDRREKLFF
TRBV15	TRBJ2-1	CATSREGDYNEQFF
TRBV10-3	TRBJ1-2	CAISEPDGDFGYTF
TRBV7-9	TRBJ1-1	CASSFSQTGKTEAFF
TRBV7-8	TRBJ2-5	CASSERPADQETQYF
TRBV12-3/TRBV12-4	TRBJ2-1	CASSLTSGFYNEQFF
TRBV7-3	TRBJ2-3	CASSLIVGSGDTQYF
TRBV29-1	TRBJ2-2	CSVPRDSGELFF
TRBV5-8	TRBJ2-3	CASSFLRGEKYF
TRBV7-9	TRBJ2-4	CASSPPSGGDKNIQYF
TRBV7-9	TRBJ2-3	CASSQGLAGGVPTDTQYF
TRBV28	TRBJ2-1	CASKLAGGNEQFF
TRBV4-1	TRBJ2-7	CASSPSDRGGYEQYF
TRBV2	TRBJ2-3	CASTFPPRQPSTDTQYF
TRBV2	TRBJ1-1	CASIRTGAESLGAFF
TRBV5-1	TRBJ2-2	CASSLDVYTGELFF
TRBV7-9	TRBJ1-1	CASSSADRSNTEAFF
TRBV11-2	TRBJ2-1	CASSQSPNEQFF
TRBV7-9	TRBJ2-1	CASSSSDNTHNEQFF
TRBV7-6	TRBJ2-2	CASSYRTDSNTGELFF
TRBV9	TRBJ2-5	CASSVHRWGAQETQYF